A single TCR beta chain is shown here with its context. What it recognizes is unknown. The data were produced by immunoSEQ multiplex PCR, yet TCRdb's version contains in-frame clones alone and is incomplete. The sample holds 2 million to 2.5 million clones, around 93% seen once. The investigators split CD4+ cells into a CD45RA+ naive subset and a CD45RA-negative memory subset. This specimen comes from a study of shared clonotypes between healthy human individuals. Looking at the study overall: The study used three CD4 naive, three CD4 memory, two CD8 naive and one CD8 memory plate per donor.

The study, taken as a whole, reports: Estimated clonotype richness was generally higher in naive than memory subsets. Clonotypes not shared had lower generation probabilities than those common to all four donors.

Sequencing was performed on naive CD4+ T cells from PBMCs. The subset here: CD45RA+ positively selected. This TCR derives from a young man in good health. Some clones in this sample may be carry-over from other donors' samples.

The CDR3 here is CASSDRGSYEQYF. The CDR3 DNA is TGTGCCAGCAGTGACAGGGGCTCCTACGAGCAGTACTTC. This chain joins TRBV27 and TRBJ2-7; TRBD1 matches 8 bases. Trimming cost V 5 bases and J 0 bases; bases outside gene matches: 0. The V gene's germline CDR1 is MNHEY and CDR2 SMNVEV (reference sequence). This CDR3 spans 13 amino acids.